This TCR beta chain derives from a study of T-cell memory formation after mild COVID-19. Study in general: TCR clusters mostly belonged to single donors.

Germline V gives CDR1 SGHTA, CDR2 FQGNSA. After removal of 1 base from V and 6 bases from J, the junction contained 6 bases not matched to a gene. The CDR3 totals 16 residues. TCRdb reprocessed the 5' RACE reads via MiXCR and lists one record per CDR3 protein. The sample records approximately 580,000 distinct CDR3 sequences, around 21% being singletons. This clonotype was recorded a few times. The TCR sequence derives from an adult woman who had mild COVID-19 (a few samples of this study predate the infection). Cell type and time point are not known. The chain uses TRBV7-2 and TRBJ2-4; TRBD1 aligns across 10 bases. The specimen sequenced was PBMCs or a T cell subset sorted from them (not recorded which). The CDR3 DNA follows: TGTGCCAGCAGCTTAGGGTCGACAGGGGGCTCAAACATTCAGTACTTC. Protein product: CASSLGSTGGSNIQYF. The complete variable domain, with remaining parts taken from reference TRBV7-2 and TRBJ2-4, reads GAGVSQSPSNKVTEKGKDVELRCDPISGHTALYWYRQSLGQGLEFLIYFQGNSAPDKSGLPSDRFSAERTGGSVSTLTIQRTQQEDSAVYLCASSLGSTGGSNIQYFGAGTRLSVL.